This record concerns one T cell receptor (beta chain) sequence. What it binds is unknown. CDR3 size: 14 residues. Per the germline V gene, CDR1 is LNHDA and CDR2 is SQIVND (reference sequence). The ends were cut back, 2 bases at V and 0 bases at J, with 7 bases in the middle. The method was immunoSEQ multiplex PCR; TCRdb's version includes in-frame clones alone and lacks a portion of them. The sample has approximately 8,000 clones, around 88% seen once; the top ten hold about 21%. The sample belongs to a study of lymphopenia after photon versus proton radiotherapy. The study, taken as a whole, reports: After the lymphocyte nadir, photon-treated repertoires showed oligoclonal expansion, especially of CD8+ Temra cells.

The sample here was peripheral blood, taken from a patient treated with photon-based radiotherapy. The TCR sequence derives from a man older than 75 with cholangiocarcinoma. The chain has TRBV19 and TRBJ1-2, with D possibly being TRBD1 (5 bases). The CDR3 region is CASSITGPNYGYTF. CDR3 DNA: TGTGCCAGTAGTATAACAGGCCCTAACTATGGCTACACCTTC.